This T cell receptor beta chain came from a study of CD8 T cells in ankylosing spondylitis. Study-wide results and caveats: Characteristic of ankylosing spondylitis blood, it appeared, was a TCR beta motif comprising several highly homologous variants.

MiXCR, run by TCRdb on the 5' RACE reads, gives a single entry per CDR3 protein. Of approximately 540,000 distinct CDR3 sequences listed, approximately 12% are singletons. Per the germline V gene, CDR1 is SNHLY and CDR2 is FYNNEI. The CDR3 totals 14 residues. V lost 3 bases and J lost 4; bases outside the gene matches: 6. Notes on this clonotype: What it binds is unknown.

The sample comprised blood, either unsorted or a sorted T cell fraction (not recorded which). This TCR derives from a male donor with ankylosing spondylitis. The chain carries TRBV2 and TRBJ2-7, with TRBD2 matching over 7 bases. CDR3 coding DNA: TGTGCCAGCAGTGAGGAAGGCGGGAGTTACGAGCAGTACTTC. Translated: CASSEEGGSYEQYF.